This TCR beta chain was retrieved from a study of blood T cells in healthy people across ages. On the study more broadly: About one barcoded TCR beta cDNA was captured per two T cells.

The second PCR ran about 6 to 11 cycles with a sample-barcoded 5' primer and J-beta primers. MiXCR was run by TCRdb on the 5' RACE reads, yielding one entry per CDR3 protein. The sample contains some 890,000 distinct CDR3 sequences, about 29% of which appear only once. Another study also made use of these data, one on T cells of mothers and their children. That source reports: Over 9.5 million reads per mother and roughly 3 million per child were obtained.

Sequencing was done on a sample of blood. This receptor was identified in a middle-aged woman in good health.

The CDR3, as DNA: TGTGCCAGCAGTGGACGAATTCAGGGATGGAGGGTGAACACTGAAGCTTTCTTT. Protein sequence: CASSGRIQGWRVNTEAFF. The gene calls are TRBV28 and TRBJ1-1; tentative D call: TRBD1 (5 bases). This CDR3 has 18 residues. Germline V gene lookup returns CDR1 MDHEN and CDR2 SYDVKM. Trimming took off 5 bases at V and 0 bases at J, with 22 bases between the two ends. Filled out from reference TRBV28 and TRBJ1-1, the complete variable domain reads DVKVTQSSRYLVKRTGEKVFLECVQDMDHENMFWYRQDPGLGLRLIYFSYDVKMKEKGDIPEGYSVSREKKERFSLILESASTNQTSMYLCASSGRIQGWRVNTEAFFGQGTRLTVV.